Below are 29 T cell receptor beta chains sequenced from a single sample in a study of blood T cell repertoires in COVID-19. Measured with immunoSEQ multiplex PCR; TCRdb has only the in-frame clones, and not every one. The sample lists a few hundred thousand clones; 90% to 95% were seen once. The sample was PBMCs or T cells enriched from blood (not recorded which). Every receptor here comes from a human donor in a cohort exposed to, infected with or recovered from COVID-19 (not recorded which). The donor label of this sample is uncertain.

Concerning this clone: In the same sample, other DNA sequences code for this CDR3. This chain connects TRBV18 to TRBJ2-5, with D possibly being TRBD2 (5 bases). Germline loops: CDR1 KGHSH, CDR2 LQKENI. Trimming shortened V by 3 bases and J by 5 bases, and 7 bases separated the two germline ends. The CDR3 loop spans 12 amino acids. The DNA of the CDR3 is TGTGCCAGCTCACCCGGGGAGGAGACCCAGTACTTC. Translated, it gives CASSPGEETQYF.

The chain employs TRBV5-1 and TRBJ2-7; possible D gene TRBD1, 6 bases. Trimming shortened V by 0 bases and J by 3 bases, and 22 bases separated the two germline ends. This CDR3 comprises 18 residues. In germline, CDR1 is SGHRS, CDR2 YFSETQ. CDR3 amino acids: CASSLGPFLGEGGYEQYF. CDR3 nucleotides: TGCGCCAGCAGCTTGGGGCCTTTTCTGGGAGAAGGGGGCTACGAGCAGTACTTC.

The CDR3 spells CATSRPSTGLYGYTF. CDR3 DNA sequence: TGTGCCACCAGCAGACCTTCGACAGGACTCTATGGCTACACCTTC. The rearrangement uses TRBV15 and TRBJ1-2; D may be TRBD1 (6 bases). CDR3 size: 15 residues. Germline-derived CDR1 and CDR2 are LNHNV and YYDKDF (reference sequence). V was clipped by 2 bases and J by 4 bases, with 14 bases between them.

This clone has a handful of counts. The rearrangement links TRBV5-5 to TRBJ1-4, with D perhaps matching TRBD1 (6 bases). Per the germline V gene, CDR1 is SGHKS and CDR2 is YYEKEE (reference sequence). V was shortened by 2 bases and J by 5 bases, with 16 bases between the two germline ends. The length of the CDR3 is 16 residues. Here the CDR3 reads CASSFGPGQGNEKLFF. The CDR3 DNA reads TGTGCCAGCAGCTTCGGCCCGGGGCAGGGGAATGAAAAACTGTTTTTT. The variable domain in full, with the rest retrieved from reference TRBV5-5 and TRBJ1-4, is DAGVTQSPTHLIKTRGQQVTLRCSPISGHKSVSWYQQVLGQGPQFIFQYYEKEERGRGNFPDRFSARQFPNYSSELNVNALLLGDSALYLCASSFGPGQGNEKLFFGSGTQLSVL.

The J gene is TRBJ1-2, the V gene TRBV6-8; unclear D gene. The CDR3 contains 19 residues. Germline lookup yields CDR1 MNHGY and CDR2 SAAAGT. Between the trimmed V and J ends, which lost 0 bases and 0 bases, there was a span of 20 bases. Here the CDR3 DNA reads TGTGCCAGCAGTTACTCGATGATAGATTGCGACACCCCTAACTATGGCTACACCTTC. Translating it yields CASSYSMIDCDTPNYGYTF.

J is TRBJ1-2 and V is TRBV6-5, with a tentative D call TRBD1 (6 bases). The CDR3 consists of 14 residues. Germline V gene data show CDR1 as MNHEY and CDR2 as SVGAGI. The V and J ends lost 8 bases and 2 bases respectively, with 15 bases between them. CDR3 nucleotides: TGTGCCAGCCTGGGCGGGGGGGGCAACTATGGCTACACCTTC. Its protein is CASLGGGGNYGYTF.

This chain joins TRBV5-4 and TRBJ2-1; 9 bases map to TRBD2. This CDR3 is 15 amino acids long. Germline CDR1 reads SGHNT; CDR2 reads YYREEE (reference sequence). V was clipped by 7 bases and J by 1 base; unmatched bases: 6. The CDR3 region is CASSRGGGSYNEQFF. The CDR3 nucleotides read TGTGCCAGCTCTCGCGGGGGGGGATCCTACAATGAGCAGTTCTTC.

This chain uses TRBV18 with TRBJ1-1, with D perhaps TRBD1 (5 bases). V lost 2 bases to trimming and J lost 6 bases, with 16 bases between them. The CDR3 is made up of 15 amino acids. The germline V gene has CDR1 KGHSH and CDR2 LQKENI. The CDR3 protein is CASSPGEGLEAEAFF. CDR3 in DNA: TGTGCCAGCTCACCAGGGGAGGGGCTGGAGGCTGAAGCTTTCTTT.

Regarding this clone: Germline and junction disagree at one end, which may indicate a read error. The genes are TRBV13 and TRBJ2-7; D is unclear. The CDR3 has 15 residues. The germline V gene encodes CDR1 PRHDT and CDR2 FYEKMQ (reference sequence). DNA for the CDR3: TGTGCCACCAGCCCGGTAAGCCTACGGGTTTACGAGCAGTACTTC. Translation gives CATSPVSLRVYEQYF.

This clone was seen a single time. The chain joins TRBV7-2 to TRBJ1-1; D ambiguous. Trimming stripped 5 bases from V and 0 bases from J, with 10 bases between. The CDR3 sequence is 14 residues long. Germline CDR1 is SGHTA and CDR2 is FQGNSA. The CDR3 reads CASSPLGMNTEAFF. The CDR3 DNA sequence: TGTGCCAGCAGCCCTCTTGGCATGAACACTGAAGCTTTCTTT.

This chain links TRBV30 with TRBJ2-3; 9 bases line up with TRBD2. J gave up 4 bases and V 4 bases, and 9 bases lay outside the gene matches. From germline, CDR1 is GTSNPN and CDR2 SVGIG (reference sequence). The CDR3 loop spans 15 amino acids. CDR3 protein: CAWTPGGGAADTQYF. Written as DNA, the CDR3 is TGTGCCTGGACCCCCGGCGGGGGGGCCGCAGATACGCAGTATTTT.

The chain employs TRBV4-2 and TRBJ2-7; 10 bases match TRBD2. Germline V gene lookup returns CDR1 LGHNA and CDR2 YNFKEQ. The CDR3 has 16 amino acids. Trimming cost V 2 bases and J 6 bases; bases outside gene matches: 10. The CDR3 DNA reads TGTGCCAGCAGCCAAACCAGCGGGGGGGCCTCGGTCGAGCAGTACTTC. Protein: CASSQTSGGASVEQYF.

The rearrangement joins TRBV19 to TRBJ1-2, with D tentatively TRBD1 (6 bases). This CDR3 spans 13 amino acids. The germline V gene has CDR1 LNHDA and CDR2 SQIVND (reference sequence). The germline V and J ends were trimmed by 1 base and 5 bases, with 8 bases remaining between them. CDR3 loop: CASSIGTGYGYTF. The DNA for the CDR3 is TGTGCCAGTAGTATAGGTACAGGGTATGGCTACACCTTC.

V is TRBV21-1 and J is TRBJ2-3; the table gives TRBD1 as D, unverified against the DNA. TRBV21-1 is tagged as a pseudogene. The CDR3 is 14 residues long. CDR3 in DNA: TGTGCCAGCGACGGGACAGGGATAGCAGATACGCAGTATTTT. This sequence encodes CASDGTGIADTQYF.

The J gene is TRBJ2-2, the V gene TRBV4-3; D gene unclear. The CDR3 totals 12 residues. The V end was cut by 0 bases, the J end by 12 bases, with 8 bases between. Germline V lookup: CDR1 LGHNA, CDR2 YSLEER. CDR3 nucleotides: TGCGCCAGCAGCCAAGAAGACAAGAAGCTGTTTTTT. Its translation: CASSQEDKKLFF.

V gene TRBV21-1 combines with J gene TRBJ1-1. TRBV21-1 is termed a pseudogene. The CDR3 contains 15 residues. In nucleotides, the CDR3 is TGTGCCAGCAGCAAAGAAGCCGGGGTTAGGACTGAAGCTTTCTTT. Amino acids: CASSKEAGVRTEAFF.

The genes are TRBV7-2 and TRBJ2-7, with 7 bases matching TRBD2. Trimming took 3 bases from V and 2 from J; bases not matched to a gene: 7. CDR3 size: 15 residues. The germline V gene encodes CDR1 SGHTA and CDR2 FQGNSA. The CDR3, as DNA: TGTGCCAGCAGCTTGACCTATGGGGGGGCCTACGAGCAGTACTTC. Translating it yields CASSLTYGGAYEQYF.

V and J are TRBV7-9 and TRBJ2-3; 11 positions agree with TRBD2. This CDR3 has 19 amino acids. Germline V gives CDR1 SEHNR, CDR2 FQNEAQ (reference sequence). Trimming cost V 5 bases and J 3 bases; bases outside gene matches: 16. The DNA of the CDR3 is TGTGCCAGCAGCCCCCATCGGCTAGCGGGGGGCCAGGGGACAGATACGCAGTATTTT. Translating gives CASSPHRLAGGQGTDTQYF.

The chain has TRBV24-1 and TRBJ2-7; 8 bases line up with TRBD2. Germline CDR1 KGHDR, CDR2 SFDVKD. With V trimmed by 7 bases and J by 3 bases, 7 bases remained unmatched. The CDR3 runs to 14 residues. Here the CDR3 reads CATSGAGAGYEQYF. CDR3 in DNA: TGTGCCACCAGCGGAGCGGGAGCTGGCTACGAGCAGTACTTC.

The CDR3 region is CSVGSVNQPQHF. The CDR3 DNA is TGCAGCGTAGGCAGCGTCAATCAGCCCCAGCATTTT. The chain joins TRBV29-1 to TRBJ1-5; D gene ambiguous. The CDR3 spans 12 residues. V was trimmed by 6 bases and J by 3 bases, leaving 9 bases between them. Germline lookup yields CDR1 SQVTM and CDR2 ANQGSEA.

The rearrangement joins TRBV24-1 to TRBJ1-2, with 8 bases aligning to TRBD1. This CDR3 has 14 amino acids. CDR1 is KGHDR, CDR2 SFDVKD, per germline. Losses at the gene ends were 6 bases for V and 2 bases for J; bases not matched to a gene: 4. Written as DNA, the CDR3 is TGTGCCACCAGTAGAGCAGGGGGCAACTATGGCTACACCTTC. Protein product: CATSRAGGNYGYTF.

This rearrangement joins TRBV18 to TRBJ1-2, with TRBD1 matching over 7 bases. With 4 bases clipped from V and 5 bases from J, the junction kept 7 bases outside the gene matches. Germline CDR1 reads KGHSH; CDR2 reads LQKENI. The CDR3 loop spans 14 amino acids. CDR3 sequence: CASSQRQGEYGYTF. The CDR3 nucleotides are TGTGCCAGCTCACAACGACAGGGAGAGTATGGCTACACCTTC.

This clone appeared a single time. CDR3 protein: CASSPTGLTSGGKETQYF. The CDR3 DNA follows: TGTGCCAGCAGCCCTACAGGACTGACTAGCGGGGGGAAAGAGACCCAGTACTTC. The V call is TRBV3-1 (or the pseudogene TRBV3-2), the J call TRBJ2-5; 13 nucleotides line up with TRBD2. J lost 3 bases, V lost 4 bases, and 11 bases had no gene match. CDR3 size: 18 residues. Germline assignment: CDR1 LGHDT and CDR2 YNNKEL (reference sequence).

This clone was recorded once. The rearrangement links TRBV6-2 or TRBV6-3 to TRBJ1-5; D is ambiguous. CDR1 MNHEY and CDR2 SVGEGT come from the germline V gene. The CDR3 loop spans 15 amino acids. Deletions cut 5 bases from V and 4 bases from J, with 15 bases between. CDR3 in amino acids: CASSDPPGWNQPQHF. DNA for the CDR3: TGTGCCAGCAGTGACCCCCCCGGGTGGAATCAGCCCCAGCATTTT.

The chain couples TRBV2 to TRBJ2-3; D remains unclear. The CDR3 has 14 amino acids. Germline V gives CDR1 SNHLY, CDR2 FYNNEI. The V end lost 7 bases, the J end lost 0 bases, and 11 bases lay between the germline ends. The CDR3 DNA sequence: TGTGCCAGCACTCCTCTTTCTAGCACAGATACGCAGTATTTT. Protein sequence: CASTPLSSTDTQYF.

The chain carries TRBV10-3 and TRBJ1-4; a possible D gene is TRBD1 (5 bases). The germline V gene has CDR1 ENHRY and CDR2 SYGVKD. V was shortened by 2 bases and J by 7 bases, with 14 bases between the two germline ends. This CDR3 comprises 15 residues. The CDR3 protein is CAISEPGGVGEKLFF. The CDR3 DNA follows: TGTGCCATCAGTGAGCCCGGAGGGGTCGGTGAAAAACTGTTTTTT.

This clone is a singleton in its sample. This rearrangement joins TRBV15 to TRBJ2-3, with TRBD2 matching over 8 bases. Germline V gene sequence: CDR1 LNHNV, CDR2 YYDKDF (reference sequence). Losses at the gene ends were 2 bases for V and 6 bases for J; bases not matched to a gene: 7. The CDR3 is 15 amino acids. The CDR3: CATSRSGLAADTQYF. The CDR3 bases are TGTGCCACCAGCAGATCAGGACTAGCCGCTGATACGCAGTATTTT.

CDR3 in DNA: TGTGCCAGCAGCTTCGGAGGGACAGGGGACACTGAAGCTTTCTTT. Its translation is CASSFGGTGDTEAFF. The gene calls are TRBV5-6 and TRBJ1-1, with 10 bases identical to TRBD1. The CDR3 covers 15 residues. V was clipped by 2 bases and J by 3 bases; unmatched bases: 4. Germline CDR1 and CDR2: SGHDT and YYEEEE.

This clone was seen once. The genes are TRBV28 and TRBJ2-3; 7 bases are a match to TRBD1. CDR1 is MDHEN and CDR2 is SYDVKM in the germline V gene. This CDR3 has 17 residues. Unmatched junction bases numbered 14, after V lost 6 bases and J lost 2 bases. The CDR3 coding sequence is TGTGCCAGCAGCGCAAGCACAGGGGCCCCTCTCACAGATACGCAGTATTTT. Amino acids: CASSASTGAPLTDTQYF.